This is a list of T cell receptor beta chains from one sample in a study of cytotoxic CD8 clonotypes in ibrutinib-treated CLL. This table comes from immunoSEQ multiplex PCR, and its TCRdb copy is limited to in-frame clones, with some not included. This sample carries roughly 180,000 clones, 84% of them seen once, and the ten largest clones take about 4.5%. The input for sequencing was PBMCs, taken after 24 months of ibrutinib treatment. These receptors all come from a human donor with chronic lymphocytic leukemia. The CDR3 runs from the conserved cysteine through the conserved F or W. A D gene is named only where the DNA matches it firmly. Some rows mark clone size as missing; the rest say once, few, many or name a class of expanded clone.

length: 14; D: TRBD1; V: TRBV6-1; size: NA; J: TRBJ1-1; DNA: TGTGCCAGCAGCGTCACAGGGGTGAACACTGAAGCTTTCTTT; CDR3: CASSVTGVNTEAFF
length: 17; D: TRBD1; V: TRBV28; size: NA; J: TRBJ1-3; DNA: TGTGCCAGCAGGATTTTAGGGACAGGGGGCCGTGGAAACACCATATATTTT; CDR3: CASRILGTGGRGNTIYF
length: 15; D: TRBD2; V: TRBV13; size: NA; J: TRBJ2-1; DNA: TGTGCCAGCAGGCTAGCGGGGGGGCCGAGGAATGAGCAGTTCTTC; CDR3: CASRLAGGPRNEQFF
length: 15; D: NA; V: TRBV11-2; size: NA; J: TRBJ2-7; DNA: TGTGCCAGCAGCTCTTCGTGGGTGAGCTCCTACGAGCAGTACTTC; CDR3: CASSSSWVSSYEQYF
length: 16; D: TRBD2; V: TRBV18; size: NA; J: TRBJ2-3; DNA: TGTGCCAGCTCACCCCCGGGACTAGCGGGAGTGGGTACGCAGTATTTT; CDR3: CASSPPGLAGVGTQYF
length: 16; D: NA; V: TRBV21-1; size: once; J: TRBJ2-1; DNA: TGTGCCAGCAGCAAAGCGGATGGGAAATCCTACAATGAGCAGTTCTTC; CDR3: CASSKADGKSYNEQFF
length: 14; D: NA; V: TRBV2; size: NA; J: TRBJ1-1; DNA: TGTGCCAGCAGTGTGGCCACCATGAACACTGAAGCTTTCTTT; CDR3: CASSVATMNTEAFF
length: 13; D: NA; V: TRBV10-2; size: NA; J: TRBJ1-2; DNA: TGCGCCAGCAGTGAGTCGCTGGGGAATGGCTACACCTTC; CDR3: CASSESLGNGYTF
length: 14; D: NA; V: TRBV29-1; size: NA; J: TRBJ2-3; DNA: TGCAGCGGATTGGGGGGTGGCCCCGCAGATACGCAGTATTTT; CDR3: CSGLGGGPADTQYF
length: 13; D: NA; V: TRBV21-1; size: NA; J: TRBJ1-2; DNA: TGTGCCAGCAGCAAAAAGTCCAGGGTTGGCTACACCTTC; CDR3: CASSKKSRVGYTF
length: 12; D: NA; V: TRBV28; size: NA; J: TRBJ2-5; DNA: TGTGCCAGCTTTGGCGGGGTTGAGACCCAGTACTTC; CDR3: CASFGGVETQYF
length: 16; D: TRBD1; V: TRBV11-2; size: NA; J: TRBJ2-1; DNA: TGTGCCAGCAGCTCTCCGGGACAGAGCTCCTACAATGAGCAGTTCTTC; CDR3: CASSSPGQSSYNEQFF
length: 14; D: TRBD1; V: TRBV29-1; size: NA; J: TRBJ1-2; DNA: TGCAGCGTTGAAGAAGGTTTCAGGGGGAATGGCTACACCTTC; CDR3: CSVEEGFRGNGYTF
length: 14; D: NA; V: TRBV28; size: NA; J: TRBJ2-6; DNA: TGTGCCAGCAGTCAAAGCTCTGGGGCCAACGTCCTGACTTTC; CDR3: CASSQSSGANVLTF
length: 15; D: TRBD2; V: TRBV5-1; size: NA; J: TRBJ2-5; DNA: TGCGCCAGCAGCTTGGTTCTAGCGGGTCGTGAGACCCAGTACTTC; CDR3: CASSLVLAGRETQYF
length: 15; D: NA; V: TRBV18; size: NA; J: TRBJ2-2; DNA: TGTGCCAGCTCACCACGAGGGTTTGCCACCGGGGAGCTGTTTTTT; CDR3: CASSPRGFATGELFF
length: 18; D: TRBD2; V: TRBV7-9; size: NA; J: TRBJ2-7; DNA: TGTGCCAGCAGCCCCCGGACTAGCGGAGTTGGGCTGGGTTACGAGCAGTACTTC; CDR3: CASSPRTSGVGLGYEQYF
length: 13; D: TRBD1; V: TRBV25-1; size: NA; J: TRBJ1-1; DNA: TGTGCCAGCAGGGACAGGGAATCTACTGAAGCTTTCTTT; CDR3: CASRDRESTEAFF
length: 16; D: NA; V: TRBV7-2; size: NA; J: TRBJ1-6; DNA: TGTGCCAGCAGCTCAGCCAGGGCAGGGCCCAATTCACCCCTCCACTTT; CDR3: CASSSARAGPNSPLHF
length: 14; D: NA; V: TRBV6-6; size: NA; J: TRBJ1-1; DNA: TGTGCCAGCTTCAAGGCCACAGCCGACACTGAAGCTTTCTTT; CDR3: CASFKATADTEAFF
length: 16; D: NA; V: TRBV14; size: NA; J: TRBJ2-3; DNA: TGTGCCAGCAGCTGGGGAAGCGATACTAGCACAGATACGCAGTATTTT; CDR3: CASSWGSDTSTDTQYF
length: 12; D: NA; V: TRBV19; size: NA; J: TRBJ2-2; DNA: TGTGCCAGTAGTCTAGACGACGGGGAGCTGTTTTTT; CDR3: CASSLDDGELFF
length: 14; D: NA; V: TRBV29-1; size: NA; J: TRBJ2-5; DNA: TGCAGCGTTGACCCAGGAGGCAGTCGAGAGACCCAGTACTTC; CDR3: CSVDPGGSRETQYF
length: 14; D: NA; V: TRBV10-3; size: NA; J: TRBJ2-3; DNA: TGTGCCATCAGTGTGGGTCTTGGCACAGATACGCAGTATTTT; CDR3: CAISVGLGTDTQYF
length: 11; D: NA; V: TRBV4-3; size: NA; J: TRBJ1-1; DNA: TGCGCCAGCAGCCAAAACACTGAAGCTTTCTTT; CDR3: CASSQNTEAFF
length: 13; D: NA; V: TRBV7-8; size: few; J: TRBJ1-2; DNA: TGTGCCAGCAGCTTGGTTCGGAACTATGGCTACACCTTC; CDR3: CASSLVRNYGYTF
length: 13; D: NA; V: TRBV7-9; size: NA; J: TRBJ1-1; DNA: TGTGCCAGCAGCTTTAGTGTGGACACTGAAGCTTTCTTT; CDR3: CASSFSVDTEAFF
length: 13; D: NA; V: TRBV6-5; size: once; J: TRBJ1-1; DNA: TGTGCCAGCAGTTACTGGGGCTACACTGAAGCTTTCTTT; CDR3: CASSYWGYTEAFF
length: 10; D: NA; V: TRBV21-1; size: few; J: TRBJ1-6; DNA: TGTGCCAGCAGCAATTCACCCCTCCACTTT; CDR3: CASSNSPLHF
length: 17; D: NA; V: TRBV19; size: NA; J: TRBJ1-1; DNA: TGTGCCAGTAGTATAGAAAGGGGGAGGACCTCGAACACTGAAGCTTTCTTT; CDR3: CASSIERGRTSNTEAFF
length: 13; D: NA; V: TRBV7-7; size: few; J: TRBJ1-6; DNA: TGTGCCAGCAGCTTCAACGGGGTTTCACCCCTCCACTTT; CDR3: CASSFNGVSPLHF
length: 15; D: NA; V: TRBV11-3; size: NA; J: TRBJ2-1; DNA: TGTGCCAGCAGCTCGTCCCCGGCAGGGGACAATGAGCAGTTCTTC; CDR3: CASSSSPAGDNEQFF
length: 15; D: NA; V: TRBV7-9; size: NA; J: TRBJ2-1; DNA: TGTGCCAGCGCAGAGGTGGGGGGCCCCTACAATGAGCAGTTCTTC; CDR3: CASAEVGGPYNEQFF
length: 18; D: TRBD1; V: TRBV25-1; size: NA; J: TRBJ1-1; DNA: TGTGCCAGCAGTGGGCCCTCCCGGACAGGGGCCTTAAGCACTGAAGCTTTCTTT; CDR3: CASSGPSRTGALSTEAFF
length: 15; D: TRBD2; V: TRBV19; size: NA; J: TRBJ2-7; DNA: TGTGCCAGTAGGGGACTAGCGGGAGGGACCTACGAGCAGTACTTC; CDR3: CASRGLAGGTYEQYF
length: 15; D: NA; V: TRBV27; size: NA; J: TRBJ1-3; DNA: TGTGCCAGCAGGAGGCCCGGGGTCTCTGGAAACACCATATATTTT; CDR3: CASRRPGVSGNTIYF
length: 15; D: NA; V: TRBV5-1; size: NA; J: TRBJ2-1; DNA: TGCGCCAGCACTCGGGGCTACACCTCCTACAATGAGCAGTTCTTC; CDR3: CASTRGYTSYNEQFF
length: 17; D: TRBD1; V: TRBV11-1; size: NA; J: TRBJ1-4; DNA: TGTGCCAGCAGCGCCGGGAGCAGGGGGCTCACTAATGAAAAACTGTTTTTT; CDR3: CASSAGSRGLTNEKLFF
length: 13; D: NA; V: TRBV9; size: once; J: TRBJ2-7; DNA: TGTGCCAGCAGCCGACTCGTTATTTCCGAGCAGTACTTC; CDR3: CASSRLVISEQYF
length: 15; D: TRBD1; V: TRBV19; size: NA; J: TRBJ1-4; DNA: TGTGCCAGTAGTATACACAGGGGTACTAATGAAAAACTGTTTTTT; CDR3: CASSIHRGTNEKLFF
length: 18; D: TRBD2; V: TRBV11-2; size: few; J: TRBJ2-1; DNA: TGTGCCAGCAGCTACTCCTCTTGGGTTAGCGGGAGGGAGGGTGAGCAGTTCTTC; CDR3: CASSYSSWVSGREGEQFF
length: 16; D: NA; V: TRBV19; size: NA; J: TRBJ1-1; DNA: TGTGCCAGTAGTATAGGGCGGTATCTAGGGAACACTGAAGCTTTCTTT; CDR3: CASSIGRYLGNTEAFF
length: 16; D: NA; V: TRBV5-1; size: NA; J: TRBJ1-1; DNA: TGCGCCAGCAGCTTTATCGTCTCGGCAGCCCCCACTGAAGCTTTCTTT; CDR3: CASSFIVSAAPTEAFF
length: 14; D: NA; V: TRBV5-1; size: NA; J: TRBJ2-5; DNA: TGCGCCAGCAGCCCGGGGGCTCAGCAAGAGACCCAGTACTTC; CDR3: CASSPGAQQETQYF
length: 16; D: TRBD2; V: TRBV18; size: NA; J: TRBJ2-1; DNA: TGTGCCAGCTCACCTATGGGACTAGCGGGAACGGGGGAGCAGTTCTTC; CDR3: CASSPMGLAGTGEQFF
length: 16; D: TRBD1; V: TRBV5-1; size: NA; J: TRBJ1-2; DNA: TGCGCCAGCACCTCTATCGCCGGGACAGGGGTCTATGGCTACACCTTC; CDR3: CASTSIAGTGVYGYTF
length: 16; D: TRBD2; V: TRBV30; size: once; J: TRBJ2-2; DNA: TGTGCCTGGACCAAGCGGGGGGGATATTACACCGGGGAGCTGTTTTTT; CDR3: CAWTKRGGYYTGELFF
length: 17; D: TRBD2; V: TRBV2; size: NA; J: TRBJ2-1; DNA: TGTGCCAGCAGTGGACCGCTAGCGGGCCTGTCGAGAAATGAGCAGTTCTTC; CDR3: CASSGPLAGLSRNEQFF
length: 17; D: NA; V: TRBV11-3; size: NA; J: TRBJ2-2; DNA: TGTGCCAGCAGCTTAGCTCTTGGGGCAACGAACACCGGGGAGCTGTTTTTT; CDR3: CASSLALGATNTGELFF
length: 15; D: NA; V: TRBV7-9; size: NA; J: TRBJ2-3; DNA: TGTGCCAGCAGCTTAGTAGGGGCGGGCACAGATACGCAGTATTTT; CDR3: CASSLVGAGTDTQYF
length: 16; D: NA; V: TRBV7-2; size: NA; J: TRBJ2-7; DNA: TGTGCCAGCAGCGTAGTTTGGACAGAGCCAAACTACGAGCAGTACTTC; CDR3: CASSVVWTEPNYEQYF
length: 14; D: NA; V: TRBV6-5; size: once; J: TRBJ1-2; DNA: TGTGCCAGCAGTCGGACAGTAGCTAACTATGGCTACACCTTC; CDR3: CASSRTVANYGYTF